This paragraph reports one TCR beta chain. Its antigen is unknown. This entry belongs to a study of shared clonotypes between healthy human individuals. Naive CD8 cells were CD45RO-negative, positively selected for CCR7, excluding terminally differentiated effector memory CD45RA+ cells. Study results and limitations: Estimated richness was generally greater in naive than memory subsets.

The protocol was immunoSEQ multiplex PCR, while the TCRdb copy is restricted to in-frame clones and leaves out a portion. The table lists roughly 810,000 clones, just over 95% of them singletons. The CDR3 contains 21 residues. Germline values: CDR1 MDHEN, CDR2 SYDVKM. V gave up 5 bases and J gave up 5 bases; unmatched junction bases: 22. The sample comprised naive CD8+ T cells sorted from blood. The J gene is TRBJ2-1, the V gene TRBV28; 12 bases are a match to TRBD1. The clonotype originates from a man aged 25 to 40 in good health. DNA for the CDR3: TGTGCCAGCAGTCCAGCAACCCGGGACAGGGGGCGCAAAGCCGGAGACAATGAGCAGTTCTTC. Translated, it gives CASSPATRDRGRKAGDNEQFF.